This T cell receptor beta chain came from a study of identical twins. This clonotype was detected ten times or more. In TCRdb, the 5' RACE reads were re-called with MiXCR into one record per CDR3 protein. The sample contains about 470,000 distinct CDR3 sequences, 24% of which appear only once. The CDR3 has 14 amino acids. Trimming pared 6 bases from V and 5 bases from J, leaving 16 bases between. The germline CDR1 and CDR2 sequences are ENHRY and SYGVKD. The sample was also reused in another study, on T cells expressing NK-cell markers. As that study records: In several experiments, an anti-gamma-delta TCR antibody restricted sorting to alpha-beta TCR T cells.

This chain links TRBV10-3 with TRBJ1-2; no reliable D call. The sample was CD4+ T cells sorted from blood. This receptor was identified in a woman under 30 in good health. CDR3 nucleotides: TGTGCCATCAGAGAAGTCGGACGCCCTTATGGCTACACCTTC. It yields the protein CAIREVGRPYGYTF.